A selection of T cell receptor beta chains follows, all from one sample in a study of blood T cells in healthy people across ages. TCRdb reprocessed the 5' RACE reads with MiXCR, giving one entry per CDR3 protein. The sample yields about 1.1 million distinct CDR3 sequences, around two fifths seen once. The sequenced material came from blood. Receptors were obtained from a young man in good health. The CDR3 runs from the conserved cysteine through the conserved F or W. A D gene is named only where the DNA matches it firmly. Rows may omit the clone size; those that give it use once, few, many or a size class.

j_call v_call clone_size d_call cdr3_aa cdr3_nt
TRBJ2-2 TRBV12-5 few TRBD2 CASGMTSGVGELFF TGTGCTAGTGGAATGACTAGCGGGGTCGGGGAGCTGTTTTTT
TRBJ2-5 TRBV5-1 NA NA CASSSADFQETQYF TGCGCCAGCAGCTCGGCGGACTTTCAAGAGACCCAGTACTTC
TRBJ2-3 TRBV20-1 few TRBD1 CSAAGQGPDTQYF TGCAGTGCTGCGGGACAGGGTCCAGATACGCAGTATTTT
TRBJ1-1 TRBV14 few NA CASSQARGWANTEAFF TGTGCCAGCAGCCAAGCCCGGGGATGGGCGAACACTGAAGCTTTCTTT
TRBJ1-2 TRBV7-2 NA NA CASSPAGGGKYGYTF TGTGCCAGCAGCCCCGCGGGCGGGGGGAAGTATGGCTACACCTTC
TRBJ2-1 TRBV30 few NA CAWSVVMNEQFF TGTGCCTGGAGTGTAGTAATGAATGAGCAGTTCTTC
TRBJ1-1 TRBV5-1 NA TRBD1 CASSDDRVGIAFF TGCGCCAGCAGCGACGACAGGGTGGGGATCGCTTTCTTT
TRBJ2-3 TRBV4-2 few NA CASSLQDSRGSDTQYF TGTGCCAGCAGCCTACAGGACAGCCGAGGGTCAGATACGCAGTATTTT
TRBJ1-1 TRBV7-9 NA NA CASSLVGMGPEAFF TGTGCCAGCAGCTTAGTGGGGATGGGCCCTGAAGCTTTCTTT
TRBJ2-7 TRBV6-1 NA TRBD1 CASSESVGTGALEQYF TGTGCCAGCAGTGAGAGTGTAGGGACAGGGGCTCTCGAGCAGTACTTC
TRBJ2-7 TRBV5-1 few NA CASSLNRAGYEQYF TGCGCCAGCAGCTTGAACAGGGCGGGCTACGAGCAGTACTTC
TRBJ2-3 TRBV20-1 many NA CSARIGVTDTQYF TGCAGTGCTAGAATTGGCGTCACAGATACGCAGTATTTT
TRBJ2-3 TRBV4-3 NA NA CASSQERGITDTQYF TGCGCCAGCAGCCAAGAGAGGGGGATCACAGATACGCAGTATTTT
TRBJ1-1 TRBV9 NA NA CASSVGGTGTMNTEAFF TGTGCCAGCAGCGTAGGGGGGACTGGGACGATGAACACTGAAGCTTTCTTT
TRBJ2-2 TRBV11-2 NA NA CASQIRTRNTGELFF TGTGCCAGCCAGATCAGGACACGAAACACCGGGGAGCTGTTTTTT
TRBJ2-7 TRBV5-6 NA NA CASSSSRGYEQYF TGTGCCAGCAGCTCGTCGAGGGGCTACGAGCAGTACTTC
TRBJ2-2 TRBV12-3/TRBV12-4 NA TRBD2 CASSLERGGPGELFF TGTGCCAGCAGTTTAGAGCGGGGGGGCCCCGGGGAGCTGTTTTTT
TRBJ1-5 TRBV6-5 NA NA CASRVNGNQPQHF TGTGCCAGCAGAGTCAATGGCAATCAGCCCCAGCATTTT
TRBJ2-3 TRBV12-3/TRBV12-4 NA NA CASSPGVRDKQYF TGTGCCAGCAGCCCGGGGGTCCGGGACAAGCAGTATTTT
TRBJ1-1 TRBV4-1 NA TRBD1 CASSQTTGLNTEAFF TGCGCCAGCAGCCAAACGACAGGGTTGAACACTGAAGCTTTCTTT
TRBJ1-2 TRBV7-9 few NA CASSLATPLNYGYTF TGTGCCAGCAGCTTAGCCACTCCCCTCAACTATGGCTACACCTTC
TRBJ2-4 TRBV6-5 NA TRBD1 CASSYPCRTGGFDAKNIQYF TGTGCCAGCAGTTACCCCTGCCGGACAGGGGGTTTCGACGCCAAAAACATTCAGTACTTC
TRBJ2-1 TRBV14 many TRBD2 CASSQDLWASGDNEQFF TGTGCCAGCAGCCAAGATTTATGGGCTAGCGGGGACAATGAGCAGTTCTTC
TRBJ2-3 TRBV7-9 NA NA CASSSPVGVTDTQYF TGTGCCAGCAGCTCCCCTGTGGGGGTCACAGATACGCAGTATTTT
TRBJ1-1 TRBV4-1 NA TRBD1 CASSQVPGQLNTEAFF TGCGCCAGCAGCCAAGTTCCGGGACAGTTGAACACTGAAGCTTTCTTT
TRBJ2-7 TRBV7-2 NA NA CASSPGRLRSCEQYF TGTGCCAGCAGCCCTGGTCGCTTACGCTCCTGCGAGCAGTACTTC
TRBJ1-1 TRBV6-2/TRBV6-3 few NA CASSYGGNEAFF TGTGCCAGCAGTTACGGTGGCAATGAAGCTTTCTTT
TRBJ2-5 TRBV29-1 few NA CSVEGITKETQYF TGCAGCGTTGAAGGCATCACAAAAGAGACCCAGTACTTC
TRBJ2-1 TRBV6-5 few TRBD2 CASSYTSSGVYNEQFF TGTGCCAGCAGTTACACGTCTAGCGGGGTATACAATGAGCAGTTCTTC
TRBJ1-2 TRBV29-1 once NA CSVEDRETPNYGYTF TGCAGCGTTGAAGACAGGGAAACACCTAACTATGGCTACACCTTC
TRBJ2-5 TRBV9 once TRBD2 CASSVDRTSGTHQETQYF TGTGCCAGCAGCGTAGATAGGACTAGCGGGACGCACCAAGAGACCCAGTACTTC
TRBJ2-1 TRBV20-1 few NA CSARSYGGELNEQFF TGCAGTGCTCGCTCCTACGGCGGAGAACTTAATGAGCAGTTCTTC
TRBJ1-2 TRBV4-3 NA NA CASSQAGQIGYGYTF TGCGCCAGCAGCCAGGCGGGGCAGATTGGCTATGGCTACACCTTC
TRBJ1-5 TRBV7-8 NA NA CASSLDLDQPQHF TGTGCCAGCAGCTTAGATTTGGATCAGCCCCAGCATTTT